The present T cell receptor beta chain was sequenced within a study of blood T cells in healthy people across ages. Germline V gene sequence: CDR1 MGHRA, CDR2 YSYEKL. The V segment lost 0 bases and the J segment 6 bases; nucleotides outside the gene matches: 5. CDR3 length: 15 amino acids. A J-beta primer mix and a sample-barcoded 5' primer were used in a second PCR of roughly 6 to 12 cycles. Each cDNA molecule carried a tag from a template-switch adaptor that contained 12 random nucleotides. Sequencing of every sample gave 3 million or more CDR3-containing paired-end reads. TCRdb processed the 5' RACE reads anew with MiXCR; each CDR3 protein has one entry. The sample carries about 1,400,000 distinct CDR3 sequences, 59% recorded once.

This chain links TRBV4-1 with TRBJ2-1; 7 nucleotides line up with TRBD2. The source is a man between 18 and 35 years old in good health. The sequenced sample was blood. CDR3 loop: CASSQDRGGGNEQFF. The CDR3 region has the DNA TGCGCCAGCAGCCAAGATCGCGGGGGAGGCAATGAGCAGTTCTTC.